This is a list of T cell receptor beta chains from one sample in a study of cytomegalovirus exposure and HLA in healthy donors. This table comes from immunoSEQ multiplex PCR, and its TCRdb copy is limited to in-frame clones, with some not included. The sample holds roughly 93,000 clones, about 76% seen once. The sample comprised PBMCs. These TCRs come from a human donor in good health. CDR3s leave out the opening cysteine and the closing phenylalanine or tryptophan.

v_call	j_call	cdr3_aa
TRBV11-2	TRBJ1-1	ASSLTVGATEAF
TRBV30	TRBJ2-7	AWSVPAGQVQY
TRBV6-5	TRBJ1-2	ASSYQGNHGYT
TRBV2	TRBJ2-3	ASSRGTGSTDTQY
TRBV19	TRBJ1-1	ASRRQTSNTEAF
TRBV7-9	TRBJ2-1	ASSGTGLSSYNEQF
TRBV6-5	TRBJ1-1	ASSRVRGANRGAF
TRBV27	TRBJ1-5	ASSLFSIEGEGLH
TRBV5-4	TRBJ2-7	ASSLAGGVREQY
TRBV6-4	TRBJ2-1	ASSERLAGGVGEQF
TRBV7-9	TRBJ1-6	ASSFSRGSPLH
TRBV7-9	TRBJ2-7	ASGQGVHEQY
TRBV19	TRBJ1-5	ATQDRVNQPQH
TRBV29-1	TRBJ2-7	SVTGGGRGIYEQY
TRBV2	TRBJ2-2	ASSEDRYRRQGSGELF
TRBV28	TRBJ1-1	ASSLVEDFRYMNTEAF
TRBV6-5	TRBJ2-7	ASKKGIEQY
TRBV6-5	TRBJ1-1	ASTRGGQKNTEAF
TRBV11-3	TRBJ2-5	ASSYRGGETQY
TRBV2	TRBJ1-1	ASGREVNEAF
TRBV7-9	TRBJ2-7	ASSLSTGTTYEQY
TRBV29-1	TRBJ1-2	SVYPGGTGDNYGYT
TRBV19	TRBJ1-5	ASSPLSSNQPQH
TRBV7-6	TRBJ2-7	ASSLAPIGQVTSYEQY
TRBV2	TRBJ1-2	ASSFQGIDGYT
TRBV5-4	NA	ASSLQDSYEQY
TRBV6-5	TRBJ1-1	ASSYSSGVVLTEAF
TRBV27	TRBJ2-2	ASSQGTGELF
TRBV10-1	NA	ASSERSGQGPSYEQY
TRBV11-2	TRBJ2-2	ASSLNPGAGELF
TRBV5-1	TRBJ1-2	ASSGTGSEGGGYT
TRBV14	TRBJ1-1	ASSSIEGITEAF
TRBV4-2	TRBJ1-6	ASSQDLTDSPLH
TRBV7-9	TRBJ2-3	ASSFSSSTSGASNRY
TRBV5-1	TRBJ2-1	ASSALPQGEQF
TRBV9	TRBJ1-5	ASSEGISGNQPQH
TRBV5-1	TRBJ2-3	TSSLGRDSITDTQY